The 23 T cell receptor beta chains below all came from one sample that was sequenced in a study of T cells in Graves' hyperthyroidism and ophthalmopathy (dated by TCRdb to about 2019). Receptors were amplified or captured by multiplex PCR. TCRdb names Illumina HiSeq 2000 as the instrument used. TCR beta CDR3 regions were amplified from RNA transcripts. For the first round of RT-PCR on the TCR CDR3, the HTBI primer set was used together with the Qiagen OneStep RT-PCR kit. In TCRdb, the public reads were trimmed at Q25 with fastp and aligned with MiXCR, with productive beta chains retained. Records with the same CDR3 protein are collapsed into one entry carrying the most frequent genes and DNA. The sample yields approximately 400,000 distinct CDR3 sequences; 20% to 25% were counted once. The ten largest clonotypes hold about 70% of the sample. Material: blood. These receptors were collected from a man aged 45-65 years with Graves' hyperthyroidism.

This chain uses TRBV4-1 with TRBJ2-1, with 11 nucleotides matching TRBD1. The J segment lost 4 bases and the V segment lost 1 base, leaving 12 bases of the junction unmatched. There are 19 residues in the CDR3. From germline, CDR1 is MGHRA and CDR2 YSYEKL. The CDR3 sequence: CASSQGDRGFLALYNEQFF. The DNA of the CDR3 is TGCGCCAGCAGCCAAGGGGACAGGGGGTTTCTTGCCCTTTACAATGAGCAGTTCTTC.

This chain links TRBV12-3 or TRBV12-4 with TRBJ2-3; tentatively, D is TRBD2 (7 bases). The CDR3 extends over 18 amino acids. Trimming removed 3 bases at V and 1 base at J, with 20 bases between. CDR3 in amino acids: CASSLGGRFGARTDTQYF. The CDR3 nucleotides are TGTGCCAGCAGTTTGGGGGGGCGCTTTGGGGCCCGCACAGATACGCAGTATTTT.

The chain is built from TRBV3-1 and TRBJ2-5; D is ambiguous. CDR1 and CDR2 from the germline V gene are LGHDT and YNNKEL (reference sequence). The CDR3 consists of 18 residues. V was shortened by 4 bases and J by 0 bases, with 21 bases between the two germline ends. CDR3 in amino acids: CASSRSLPAGLYQETQYF. The CDR3 coding sequence is TGTGCCAGCAGCCGCTCGCTTCCCGCCGGTCTGTACCAAGAGACCCAGTACTTC.

The gene calls are TRBV3-1 and TRBJ1-5; the D is unclear. Germline CDR1 reads LGHDT; CDR2 reads YNNKEL (reference sequence). Deletions cut 2 bases from V and 7 bases from J, with 9 bases between. CDR3 size: 13 residues. The CDR3 coding sequence is TGTGCCAGCAGCCAATCCCAAGTCCAGCCCCAGCATTTT. This gives the protein CASSQSQVQPQHF.

The J gene is TRBJ1-5, the V gene TRBV5-1; TRBD1 matches at 10 bases. The germline gives CDR1 SGHRS, CDR2 YFSETQ. The junction had 3 bases not matched to a gene; V was cut back by 4 bases and J by 5 bases. The CDR3 spans 14 residues. This CDR3 is CASSVGQGDQPQHF. The CDR3 DNA reads as TGCGCCAGCAGCGTAGGACAGGGGGATCAGCCCCAGCATTTT.

This clonotype was seen a few times. The DNA for the CDR3 is TGCGCCAGCAGCTCTGGGGCAGTAAGATCGAACACTGAAGCTTTCTTT. Its protein is CASSSGAVRSNTEAFF. This chain connects TRBV5-1 to TRBJ1-1, with a possible D match to TRBD1 (5 bases). This CDR3 has 16 amino acids. V was shortened by 3 bases and J by 1 base, with 16 bases between the two germline ends. Germline values: CDR1 SGHRS, CDR2 YFSETQ.

This clonotype was counted at least ten times. Relative to the germline gene, one junction end is altered; a read error may explain this. This CDR3 reads CASSVYNEQFF. For the CDR3, the DNA is TGTGCCAGCAGTGTCTACAATGAGCAGTTCTTC. V gene TRBV5-1 combines with J gene TRBJ2-1; D is unresolved. The CDR3 is 11 residues long. In germline, CDR1 is SGHRS, CDR2 YFSETQ.

This clonotype showed up just a few times. The chain links TRBV11-3 to TRBJ2-5; D possibly corresponds to TRBD2 (6 bases). Germline V lookup: CDR1 SGHNT, CDR2 YENEEA. The CDR3 is 16 residues long. Trimming took off 0 bases at V and 0 bases at J, with 11 bases between the two ends. The CDR3 reads CASSLDGSGYQETQYF. The CDR3 region has the DNA TGTGCCAGCAGCTTAGACGGGAGCGGGTACCAAGAGACCCAGTACTTC.

The table lists this clonotype with a few counts. DNA of the CDR3: TGCGCCAGCAGCCCGGACATCTACACTGAAGCTTTCTTT. This encodes CASSPDIYTEAFF. The genes are TRBV5-1 and TRBJ1-1, with D perhaps TRBD1 (5 bases). From germline, CDR1 is SGHRS and CDR2 YFSETQ. V gave up 4 bases and J gave up 3 bases, with 10 bases separating them. The CDR3 has 13 amino acids.

This clonotype was counted ten times or more. V is TRBV5-1 and J is TRBJ1-1; 9 bases line up with TRBD1. Per the germline V gene, CDR1 is SGHRS and CDR2 is YFSETQ. The CDR3 has 14 residues. V dropped 4 bases and J dropped 3; count of bases not matched to a gene: 4. The CDR3 DNA is TGCGCCAGCAGCACGACAGGGGGTGACACTGAAGCTTTCTTT. Encoded protein: CASSTTGGDTEAFF.

This clonotype was picked up many times. The CDR3 spells CASSWGQNTGELFF. CDR3 sequence (DNA): TGTGCCAGCAGCTGGGGACAGAACACCGGGGAGCTGTTTTTT. The chain employs TRBV7-8 and TRBJ2-2; perhaps TRBD1 as D (6 bases). Trimming shortened V by 4 bases and J by 1 base, and 7 bases separated the two germline ends. Germline CDR1 is SGHVS and CDR2 is FQNEAQ. The CDR3 contains 14 residues.

The chain links TRBV4-1 to TRBJ2-7; D is uncertain. This CDR3 spans 14 amino acids. The germline V gene has CDR1 MGHRA and CDR2 YSYEKL. The ends were cut back, 0 bases at V and 3 bases at J, with 9 bases in the middle. Written as DNA, the CDR3 is TGCGCCAGCAGCCAAGATTCGGCAGGCTACGAGCAGTACTTC. It translates to CASSQDSAGYEQYF.

This clonotype was observed once. J is TRBJ2-7 and V is TRBV19; D is perhaps TRBD1 (5 bases). Between the trimmed V and J ends, which lost 5 bases and 0 bases, there was a span of 8 bases. Per the germline V gene, CDR1 is LNHDA and CDR2 is SQIVND (reference sequence). The CDR3 spans 13 residues. The CDR3 loop is CASSYGHSYEQYF. The DNA of the CDR3 is TGTGCCAGTAGTTACGGACACTCCTACGAGCAGTACTTC.

This clonotype came up many times. CDR3 bases: TGTGCCAGCACCACCTTTGGGGGAAGAGATGGTGAGACCCAGTACTTC. It translates to CASTTFGGRDGETQYF. The rearrangement links TRBV28 to TRBJ2-5; D may match TRBD1 or TRBD2 (5 bases each). The CDR3 consists of 16 residues. V was cut by 7 bases and J by 5 bases, with 23 bases left in between. Germline CDR1 reads MDHEN; CDR2 reads SYDVKM.

This clonotype came up many times. CDR3: CASTTLPRDREESGELFF. CDR3 bases: TGTGCCAGCACCACCTTGCCCCGGGACAGGGAAGAATCCGGGGAGCTGTTTTTT. The genes are TRBV28 and TRBJ2-2; 9 bases fit TRBD1. V lost 7 bases and J lost 6; bases outside the gene matches: 18. CDR1 is MDHEN and CDR2 is SYDVKM in the germline V gene. The length of the CDR3 is 18 residues.

A single count supports this clonotype. Compared with germline, one end of the junction differs, possibly owing to a read error. The J gene is TRBJ1-2, the V gene TRBV6-1, with D maybe TRBD1 (5 bases). The V gene's germline CDR1 is MNHNS and CDR2 SASEGT. This CDR3 is built from 17 residues. In nucleotides, the CDR3 is TGTGCCACCAGAAAGACGGCTGGGCAGGGCTCTAACTATGGTTACACCTTC. It codes for CATRKTAGQGSNYGYTF.

Only a few counts were recorded for this clonotype. The chain recombines TRBV7-9 with TRBJ2-1; 13 nucleotides align to TRBD2. This CDR3 is 15 amino acids long. Germline V gives CDR1 SEHNR, CDR2 FQNEAQ (reference sequence). V shed 6 bases and J 5 bases; nucleotides not matched to a gene: 4. The CDR3 region is CASRGTSGINNEQFF. The CDR3 region has the DNA TGTGCCAGCAGAGGGACTAGCGGGATAAACAATGAGCAGTTCTTC. Using reference TRBV7-9 and TRBJ2-1 for the parts outside the CDR3, the full variable domain is DTGVSQNPRHKITKRGQNVTFRCDPISEHNRLYWYRQTLGQGPEFLTYFQNEAQLEKSRLLSDRFSAERPKGSFSTLEIQRTEQGDSAMYLCASRGTSGINNEQFFGPGTRLTVL.

The rearrangement joins TRBV29-1 to TRBJ2-7; D is ambiguous. Germline CDR1 is SQVTM and CDR2 is ANQGSEA. V was clipped by 4 bases and J by 5 bases, with 9 bases between them. CDR3 length: 11 amino acids. CDR3 DNA sequence: TGCAGCGTTGTTCTGGGGAACGAGCAGTACTTC. This gives the protein CSVVLGNEQYF.

The chain links TRBV5-1 to TRBJ2-7; perhaps TRBD2 as D (6 bases). This CDR3 region has 15 residues. The V gene's germline CDR1 is SGHRS and CDR2 YFSETQ. V shed 4 bases and J shed 3 bases, with 17 bases lying between them. CDR3: CASSRPGEPYYEQYF. CDR3 bases: TGCGCCAGCAGCCGACCGGGGGAGCCCTACTACGAGCAGTACTTC.

The rearrangement links TRBV6-2 or TRBV6-3 to TRBJ2-7; TRBD1 agrees at 8 bases. Trimming at V came to 2 bases and at J to 9 bases, leaving 12 bases not matched to a gene. The germline gives CDR1 MNHEY, CDR2 SVGEGT. This CDR3 has 15 amino acids. CDR3 sequence reads: CASSYTRTGTSGQYF. The CDR3, as DNA: TGTGCCAGCAGTTACACCAGGACAGGGACCTCCGGGCAGTACTTC.

CDR3 region: CASSRTGDEQFF. The CDR3 DNA sequence: TGTGCCAGCAGCCGGACAGGGGATGAGCAGTTCTTC. V is TRBV7-9 and J is TRBJ2-1; 9 nucleotides agree with TRBD1. Losses at the gene ends were 5 bases for V and 8 bases for J; bases not matched to a gene: 1. The CDR3 runs to 12 residues. The germline gives CDR1 SEHNR, CDR2 FQNEAQ (reference sequence).

A few counts support this clonotype. The V call is TRBV5-1, the J call TRBJ1-6; possibly TRBD1 for D (6 bases). V lost 4 bases and J 14 bases, leaving 19 bases between the germline ends. CDR1 is SGHRS and CDR2 is YFSETQ in the germline V gene. The CDR3 consists of 14 residues. The CDR3 DNA reads TGCGCCAGCAGCCAAGTTGAGGGGGGAAAGGCCCTCCACTTT. This encodes CASSQVEGGKALHF. Full variable domain (outside the CDR3, taken from reference TRBV5-1 and TRBJ1-6): KAGVTQTPRYLIKTRGQQVTLSCSPISGHRSVSWYQQTPGQGLQFLFEYFSETQRNKGNFPGRFSGRQFSNSRSEMNVSTLELGDSALYLCASSQVEGGKALHFGNGTRLTVT.

This clonotype was observed a handful of times. This chain links TRBV10-3 with TRBJ2-7, with 10 nucleotides matching TRBD1. V lost 2 bases and J lost 6; bases outside the gene matches: 10. Germline V gene data show CDR1 as ENHRY and CDR2 as SYGVKD. CDR3 length: 16 amino acids. The DNA for the CDR3 is TGTGCCATCAGTGAGCGTTCCGGGACAGGGGTGTCCGAGCAGTACTTC. Translation gives CAISERSGTGVSEQYF.